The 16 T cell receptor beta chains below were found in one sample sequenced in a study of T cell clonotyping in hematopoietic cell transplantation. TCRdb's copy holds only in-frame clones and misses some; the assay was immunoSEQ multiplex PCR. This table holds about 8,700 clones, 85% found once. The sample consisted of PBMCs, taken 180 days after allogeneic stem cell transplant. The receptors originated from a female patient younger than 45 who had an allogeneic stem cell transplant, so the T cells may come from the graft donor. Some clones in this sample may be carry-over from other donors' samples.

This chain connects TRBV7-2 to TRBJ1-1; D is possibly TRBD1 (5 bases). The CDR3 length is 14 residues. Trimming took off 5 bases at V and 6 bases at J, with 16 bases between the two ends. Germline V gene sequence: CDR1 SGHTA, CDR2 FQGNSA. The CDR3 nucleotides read TGTGCCAGCAGCCGGGACGGCTGGTTGGCTGAAGCTTTCTTT. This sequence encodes CASSRDGWLAEAFF.

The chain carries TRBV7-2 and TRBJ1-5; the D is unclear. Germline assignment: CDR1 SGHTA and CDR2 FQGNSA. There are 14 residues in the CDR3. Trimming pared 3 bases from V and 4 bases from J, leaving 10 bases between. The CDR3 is CASSFGQGNQPQHF. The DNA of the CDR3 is TGTGCCAGCAGCTTCGGTCAAGGGAATCAGCCCCAGCATTTT.

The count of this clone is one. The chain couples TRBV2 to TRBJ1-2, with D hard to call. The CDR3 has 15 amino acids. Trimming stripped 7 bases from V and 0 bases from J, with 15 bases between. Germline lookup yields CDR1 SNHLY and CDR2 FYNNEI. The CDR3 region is CASTMDGSPNYGYTF. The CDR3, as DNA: TGTGCCAGCACCATGGACGGGAGCCCTAACTATGGCTACACCTTC. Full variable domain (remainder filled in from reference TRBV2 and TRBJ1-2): EPEVTQTPSHQVTQMGQEVILRCVPISNHLYFYWYRQILGQKVEFLVSFYNNEISEKSEIFDDQFSVERPDGSNFTLKIRSTKLEDSAMYFCASTMDGSPNYGYTFGSGTRLTVV.

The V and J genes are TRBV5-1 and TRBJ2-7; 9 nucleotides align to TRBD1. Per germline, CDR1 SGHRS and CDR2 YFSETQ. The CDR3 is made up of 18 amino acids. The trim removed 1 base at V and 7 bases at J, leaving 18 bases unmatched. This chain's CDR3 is CASSLFSPKGQGYWEQYF. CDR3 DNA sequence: TGCGCCAGCAGCTTGTTCTCACCGAAGGGACAGGGATATTGGGAGCAGTACTTC.

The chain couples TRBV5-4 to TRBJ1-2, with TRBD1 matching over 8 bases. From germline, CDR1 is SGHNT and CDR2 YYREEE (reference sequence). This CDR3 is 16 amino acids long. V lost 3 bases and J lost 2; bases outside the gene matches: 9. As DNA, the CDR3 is TGTGCCAGCAGCTCCTACGGACAGGGAGGGAACTATGGCTACACCTTC. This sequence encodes CASSSYGQGGNYGYTF.

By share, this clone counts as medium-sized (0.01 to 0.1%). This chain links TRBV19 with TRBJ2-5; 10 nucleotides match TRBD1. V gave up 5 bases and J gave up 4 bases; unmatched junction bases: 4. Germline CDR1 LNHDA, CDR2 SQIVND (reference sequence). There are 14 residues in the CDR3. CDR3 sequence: CASSYDRGRETQYF. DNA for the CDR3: TGTGCCAGTAGTTATGACAGGGGGCGAGAGACCCAGTACTTC.

CDR3: CASSDQGSGANVLTF. CDR3 DNA sequence: TGTGCCAGCAGTGATCAGGGCTCTGGGGCCAACGTCCTGACTTTC. The chain combines TRBV6-6 with TRBJ2-6; TRBD1 might be the D (5 bases). V lost 5 bases and J 0 bases, leaving 8 bases between the germline ends. The CDR3 has 15 residues. Germline CDR1 and CDR2: MNHNY and SVGAGI (reference sequence).

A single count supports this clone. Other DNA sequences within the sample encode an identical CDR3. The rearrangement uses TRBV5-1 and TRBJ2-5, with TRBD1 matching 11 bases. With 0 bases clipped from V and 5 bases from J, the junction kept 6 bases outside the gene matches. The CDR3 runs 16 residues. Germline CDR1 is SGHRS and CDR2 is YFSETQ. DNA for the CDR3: TGCGCCAGCAGCTTGGCAGGACAGGGGGCGGGGGAGACCCAGTACTTC. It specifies CASSLAGQGAGETQYF. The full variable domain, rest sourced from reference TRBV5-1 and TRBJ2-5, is KAGVTQTPRYLIKTRGQQVTLSCSPISGHRSVSWYQQTPGQGLQFLFEYFSETQRNKGNFPGRFSGRQFSNSRSEMNVSTLELGDSALYLCASSLAGQGAGETQYFGPGTRLLVL.

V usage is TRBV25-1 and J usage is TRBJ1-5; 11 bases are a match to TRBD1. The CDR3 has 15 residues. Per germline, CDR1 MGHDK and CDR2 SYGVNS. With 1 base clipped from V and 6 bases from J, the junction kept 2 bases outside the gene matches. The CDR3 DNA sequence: TGTGCCAGCAGTGAATCCGGGACAGGGGGTCAGCCCCAGCATTTT. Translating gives CASSESGTGGQPQHF.

This CDR3 is CASGDRVMKYF. The CDR3 DNA reads TGTGCCAGCGGAGACAGGGTGATGAAGTACTTC. The chain links TRBV6-5 to TRBJ2-7; 7 nucleotides match TRBD1. Germline-derived CDR1 and CDR2 are MNHEY and SVGAGI. The CDR3 sequence is 11 residues long. Trimming cost V 8 bases and J 11 bases; bases outside gene matches: 9.

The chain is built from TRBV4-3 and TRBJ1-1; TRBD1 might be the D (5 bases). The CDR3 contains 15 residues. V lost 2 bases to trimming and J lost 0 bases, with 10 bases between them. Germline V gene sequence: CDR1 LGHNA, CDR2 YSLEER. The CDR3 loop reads CASSQQTAMNTEAFF. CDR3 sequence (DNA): TGCGCCAGCAGCCAACAGACAGCCATGAACACTGAAGCTTTCTTT.

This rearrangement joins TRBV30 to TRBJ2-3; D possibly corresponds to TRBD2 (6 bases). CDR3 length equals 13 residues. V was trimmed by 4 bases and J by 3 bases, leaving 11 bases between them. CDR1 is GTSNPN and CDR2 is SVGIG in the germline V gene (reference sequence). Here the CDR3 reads CAWNRRGTDTQYF. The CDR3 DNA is TGTGCCTGGAATCGGAGGGGTACAGATACGCAGTATTTT. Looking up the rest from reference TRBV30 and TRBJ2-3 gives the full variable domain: SQTIHQWPATLVQPVGSPLSLECTVEGTSNPNLYWYRQAAGRGLQLLFYSVGIGQISSEVPQNLSASRPQDRQFILSSKKLLLSDSGFYLCAWNRRGTDTQYFGPGTRLTVL.

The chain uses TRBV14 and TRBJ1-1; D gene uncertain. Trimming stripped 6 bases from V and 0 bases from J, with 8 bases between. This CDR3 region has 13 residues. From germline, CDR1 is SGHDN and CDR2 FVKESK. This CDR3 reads CASRGLMNTEAFF. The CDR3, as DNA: TGTGCCAGCAGGGGTCTAATGAACACTGAAGCTTTCTTT.

The CDR3 sequence: CATRGAGGPREQYF. In DNA, the CDR3 is TGTGCCACGCGGGGGGCGGGGGGCCCACGGGAGCAGTACTTC. J is TRBJ2-7 and V is TRBV27; 8 bases fit TRBD2. Germline loops: CDR1 MNHEY, CDR2 SMNVEV (reference sequence). Trimming removed 10 bases from V and 7 bases from J; junction bases left unmatched: 15. The CDR3 spans 14 residues.

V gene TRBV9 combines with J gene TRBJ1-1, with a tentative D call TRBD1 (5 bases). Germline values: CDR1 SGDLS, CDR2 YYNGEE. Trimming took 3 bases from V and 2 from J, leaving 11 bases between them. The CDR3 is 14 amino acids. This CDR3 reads CASSASGANTEAFF. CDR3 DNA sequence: TGTGCCAGCAGCGCCTCCGGGGCTAACACTGAAGCTTTCTTT.

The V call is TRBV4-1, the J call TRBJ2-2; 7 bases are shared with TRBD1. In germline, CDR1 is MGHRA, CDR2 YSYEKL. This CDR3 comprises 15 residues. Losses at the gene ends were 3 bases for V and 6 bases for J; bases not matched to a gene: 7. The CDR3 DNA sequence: TGCGCCAGCAGCCAGGGGATTGACAGGGCCGGGGAGCTGTTTTTT. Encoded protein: CASSQGIDRAGELFF.